One and the same sample provided the 5 T cell receptor beta chains below, sequenced in a study of T cells in Graves' hyperthyroidism and ophthalmopathy. Amplification targeted TCR beta CDR3 regions from RNA transcripts. Initially, a first-round RT-PCR of the TCR CDR3 employed the HTBI primer set. TCRdb ran MiXCR on the multiplex PCR reads and lists one entry per CDR3 protein. The sample has about 410,000 distinct CDR3 sequences, approximately 15% seen once. Sequenced input: blood. The source is a young man with Graves' ophthalmopathy.

This clonotype has at least ten counts. The chain recombines TRBV20-1 with TRBJ2-7; 10 positions match TRBD1. Per the germline V gene, CDR1 is DFQATT and CDR2 is SNEGSKA (reference sequence). The CDR3 loop spans 15 amino acids. V lost 3 bases to trimming and J lost 2 bases; unmatched junction nucleotides: 7. In nucleotides, the CDR3 is TGCAGTGCTAGGGGAGAGGGGACAGGGGCCTACGAGCAGTACTTC. Amino acid sequence: CSARGEGTGAYEQYF.

This clonotype was detected a few times. The J gene is TRBJ2-2, the V gene TRBV5-1; no clear D gene. CDR3 size: 15 residues. Trimming removed 0 bases at V and 1 base at J, with 7 bases between. The germline V gene encodes CDR1 SGHRS and CDR2 YFSETQ. CDR3 in amino acids: CASSLGPENTGELFF. The CDR3 DNA is TGCGCCAGCAGCTTGGGTCCGGAGAACACCGGGGAGCTGTTTTTT.

Only a few counts were recorded for this clonotype. V is TRBV3-1 and J is TRBJ1-2; 8 nucleotides agree with TRBD1. With V trimmed by 0 bases and J by 3 bases, 6 bases remained unmatched. The CDR3 sequence is 16 residues long. Per the germline V gene, CDR1 is LGHDT and CDR2 is YNNKEL (reference sequence). The CDR3 loop reads CASSQDRGPLHYGYTF. The CDR3 nucleotides are TGTGCCAGCAGCCAAGACAGGGGGCCCTTACACTATGGCTACACCTTC.

The chain links TRBV27 to TRBJ2-1; a weak D match, TRBD1 (5 bases). V shed 7 bases and J shed 0 bases, with 10 bases lying between them. Germline-derived CDR1 and CDR2 are MNHEY and SMNVEV (reference sequence). The CDR3 has 14 amino acids. This CDR3 reads CASTQGGSYNEQFF. The CDR3, as DNA: TGTGCCAGCACCCAGGGTGGCTCCTACAATGAGCAGTTCTTC.

This clonotype was counted ten times or more. The V call is TRBV12-3 or TRBV12-4, the J call TRBJ2-3; 7 positions agree with TRBD1. CDR3 length equals 17 residues. V lost 5 bases and J lost 2; bases outside the gene matches: 13. The CDR3 nucleotides read TGTGCCAGCAGTCAACCCATCGTAGAGGGGGCCACAGATACGCAGTATTTT. Amino acid sequence: CASSQPIVEGATDTQYF.